One and the same sample provided the 32 T cell receptor beta chains below, sequenced in a study of cytomegalovirus exposure and HLA in healthy donors (dated by TCRdb to 2016 to 2017). Receptor libraries were prepared by the immunoSEQ multiplex PCR assay. A mixture of 60 forward primers for TCR Vbeta segments and 13 reverse primers for TCR Jbeta segments was used in the multiplex PCR. This is the immuneACCESS table as TCRdb keeps it, with only in-frame sequences that have V and J called. A part of the clones is gone; compared with another copy, unresolved V genes explain less than half, and the rest is unexplained. Across this sample there are around 150,000 clones, with about 82% seen only once. The ten largest clones take up around 6.7% of the sample. Sequenced sample: PBMCs. Receptors were obtained from a woman in her twenties or thirties in good health and CMV-seropositive.

The chain links TRBV9 to TRBJ2-7; perhaps TRBD1 as D (5 bases). Trimming stripped 4 bases from V and 0 bases from J, with 8 bases between. The CDR3 has 13 residues. The germline CDR1 and CDR2 sequences are SGDLS and YYNGEE. CDR3 region: CASSRGGSYEQYF. In DNA form, the CDR3 reads TGTGCCAGCAGCAGGGGCGGCTCCTACGAGCAGTACTTC.

The chain combines TRBV15 with TRBJ1-5; D is unclear. Trimming took 2 bases from V and 3 from J, leaving 8 bases between them. The CDR3 covers 14 residues. Germline assignment: CDR1 LNHNV and CDR2 YYDKDF (reference sequence). CDR3 in DNA: TGTGCCACCAGCAGATGGGGAGCCAATCAGCCCCAGCATTTT. Its translation is CATSRWGANQPQHF.

The V gene is TRBV7-9, the J gene TRBJ1-1; TRBD1 might be the D (6 bases). V lost 2 bases, J lost 2 bases, and 9 bases lay in between. CDR1 is SEHNR and CDR2 is FQNEAQ in the germline V gene (reference sequence). The CDR3 runs to 14 residues. The CDR3 reads CASSLFGTNTEAFF. The CDR3 DNA reads as TGTGCCAGCAGCTTATTTGGGACAAACACTGAAGCTTTCTTT.

V and J are TRBV19 and TRBJ1-1; tentatively, D is TRBD1 (5 bases). Germline CDR1 LNHDA, CDR2 SQIVND (reference sequence). Trimming removed 3 bases from V and 0 bases from J, with 14 bases in between. The CDR3 is made up of 16 amino acids. The CDR3 here is CASSILATVLNTEAFF. As DNA, the CDR3 is TGTGCCAGTAGTATTCTAGCGACAGTCTTGAACACTGAAGCTTTCTTT.

As DNA, the CDR3 is TGTGCCAGCAGCCAAGATGTTACGTTAGACAGTACTAACTATGGCTACACCTTC. It is translated as CASSQDVTLDSTNYGYTF. The chain links TRBV4-2 to TRBJ1-2, with D possibly being TRBD1 (5 bases). CDR1 is LGHNA and CDR2 is YNFKEQ in the germline V gene. This CDR3 region has 18 residues. Trimming left V 0 bases short and J 0 bases short, with 17 bases between.

The chain employs TRBV28 and TRBJ1-3, with TRBD1 identical over 8 bases. The CDR3 covers 15 residues. The germline V gene encodes CDR1 MDHEN and CDR2 SYDVKM. Unmatched junction bases numbered 8, after V lost 5 bases and J lost 5 bases. CDR3 nucleotides: TGTGCCAGCAGTCGCTCCGGGACAGGAAGAAACACCATATATTTT. This sequence encodes CASSRSGTGRNTIYF.

The V gene is TRBV5-1, the J gene TRBJ2-7, with D maybe TRBD2 (5 bases). Trimming took 1 base from V and 1 from J, leaving 9 bases between them. Per the germline V gene, CDR1 is SGHRS and CDR2 is YFSETQ. The CDR3 spans 14 residues. The CDR3 loop is CASSLIPGSYEQYF. In DNA, the CDR3 is TGCGCCAGCAGCTTGATACCGGGGTCCTACGAGCAGTACTTC.

This chain connects TRBV30 to TRBJ1-6; weak D call: TRBD1 (6 bases). CDR3 size: 13 residues. The V end was cut by 8 bases, the J end by 5 bases, with 13 bases between. CDR1 is GTSNPN and CDR2 is SVGIG in the germline V gene (reference sequence). CDR3 sequence: CARATGNNSPLHF. Here the CDR3 DNA reads TGTGCCCGGGCAACAGGGAATAATTCACCCCTCCACTTT.

The chain employs TRBV5-4 and TRBJ2-4; tentatively, D is TRBD1 (5 bases). The V end lost 1 base, the J end lost 4 bases, and 12 bases lay between the germline ends. This CDR3 is 15 amino acids long. Germline V gives CDR1 SGHNT, CDR2 YYREEE (reference sequence). This CDR3 reads CASSLSGQGKNIQYF. DNA for the CDR3: TGTGCCAGCAGCTTGTCTGGGCAGGGAAAAAACATTCAGTACTTC. Full variable domain (remainder filled in from reference TRBV5-4 and TRBJ2-4): ETGVTQSPTHLIKTRGQQVTLRCSSQSGHNTVSWYQQALGQGPQFIFQYYREEENGRGNFPPRFSGLQFPNYSSELNVNALELDDSALYLCASSLSGQGKNIQYFGAGTRLSVL.

The chain is built from TRBV7-3 and TRBJ2-5, with a weak D call TRBD1 (6 bases). The DNA end favors TRBJ2-7, so the J call may be wrong. CDR1 SGHTA and CDR2 FQGTGA come from the germline V gene. The CDR3 has 15 residues. The CDR3 is CASSPQGRNSYEQYF. CDR3 coding DNA: TGTGCCAGCAGCCCACAGGGCCGAAATTCCTACGAGCAGTACTTC.

The chain is built from TRBV9 and TRBJ2-5; tentatively, D is TRBD1 (6 bases). The V end was cut by 0 bases, the J end by 3 bases, with 12 bases between. Per germline, CDR1 SGDLS and CDR2 YYNGEE. This CDR3 is 15 amino acids long. The CDR3 sequence is CASSVVGAGEETQYF. The CDR3 nucleotides read TGTGCCAGCAGCGTAGTGGGGGCAGGGGAAGAGACCCAGTACTTC.

This chain links TRBV2 with TRBJ2-7; no firm D call. Germline V gene sequence: CDR1 SNHLY, CDR2 FYNNEI. The CDR3 sequence is 12 residues long. V gave up 3 bases and J gave up 4 bases, with 7 bases separating them. Here the CDR3 reads CASSDAQYEQYF. CDR3 in DNA: TGTGCCAGCAGTGATGCTCAGTACGAGCAGTACTTC.

The chain couples TRBV5-1 to TRBJ1-1; TRBD1 matches at 7 bases. This CDR3 spans 13 amino acids. Germline loops: CDR1 SGHRS, CDR2 YFSETQ. V shed 2 bases, J shed 3 bases, and the junction held 1 base outside the gene matches. As DNA, the CDR3 is TGCGCCAGCAGCTTCCAGGGGGACACTGAAGCTTTCTTT. It yields the protein CASSFQGDTEAFF.

This clone turned up a few times. V and J are TRBV5-8 and TRBJ2-7; D gene ambiguous. V lost 0 bases, J lost 9 bases, and 10 bases lay in between. CDR1 and CDR2 from the germline V gene are SGHTS and YDEGEE. This CDR3 region has 12 residues. The CDR3 protein is CASSLGFAGQYF. CDR3 nucleotide sequence: TGTGCCAGCAGCTTGGGGTTTGCAGGGCAGTACTTC.

The chain uses TRBV25-1 and TRBJ2-5, with 9 bases identical to TRBD1. The DNA end favors TRBJ2-7, so the J call may be wrong. Germline assignment: CDR1 MGHDK and CDR2 SYGVNS. This CDR3 has 15 amino acids. CDR3 region: CASKRRGQGSYEQYF. Written as DNA, the CDR3 is TGTGCCAGCAAAAGGCGGGGACAGGGCTCCTACGAGCAGTACTTC.

This clone appeared a few times. The chain combines TRBV15 with TRBJ1-5; 7 positions match TRBD1. The trim removed 3 bases at V and 4 bases at J, leaving 21 bases unmatched. This CDR3 region has 20 residues. Germline V gives CDR1 LNHNV, CDR2 YYDKDF (reference sequence). CDR3 loop: CATSSTTLEGFGQVNQPQHF. The CDR3 DNA reads as TGTGCCACCAGCAGTACTACTCTGGAGGGGTTCGGACAGGTTAATCAGCCCCAGCATTTT.

This clone was detected a few times. V gene TRBV6-5 combines with J gene TRBJ2-5; 9 nucleotides line up with TRBD1. Per the germline V gene, CDR1 is MNHEY and CDR2 is SVGAGI. V lost 5 bases to trimming and J lost 5 bases; unmatched junction nucleotides: 9. CDR3 length equals 15 residues. As DNA, the CDR3 is TGTGCCAGCAGTACGTACAGGGGGCTAGCGGAGACCCAGTACTTC. As protein: CASSTYRGLAETQYF.

This clone was observed a single time. CDR3 region: CASSIGGGVFYEQYF. Written as DNA, the CDR3 is TGTGCCAGTAGTATTGGCGGGGGAGTATTCTACGAGCAGTACTTC. The J gene is TRBJ2-7, the V gene TRBV19; TRBD2 agrees at 7 bases. The CDR3 has 15 amino acids. Germline V gene sequence: CDR1 LNHDA, CDR2 SQIVND (reference sequence). V lost 3 bases and J lost 3; bases outside the gene matches: 8.

This chain joins TRBV6-5 and TRBJ1-6; D unclear. The CDR3 is 13 amino acids. Per the germline V gene, CDR1 is MNHEY and CDR2 is SVGAGI. V lost 2 bases to trimming and J lost 7 bases, with 6 bases between them. The CDR3 loop reads CASSYLRNSPLHF. The DNA for the CDR3 is TGTGCCAGCAGTTACCTACGAAATTCACCCCTCCACTTT.

The chain links TRBV15 to TRBJ2-1, with D unclear. CDR1 is LNHNV and CDR2 is YYDKDF in the germline V gene (reference sequence). V was clipped by 0 bases and J by 8 bases, with 11 bases between them. The CDR3 is 14 residues long. The chain's CDR3 is CATSRDLGFDEQFF. In DNA, the CDR3 is TGTGCCACCAGCAGAGATCTCGGGTTCGATGAGCAGTTCTTC.

The chain is built from TRBV6-5 and TRBJ2-7; D gene uncertain. The CDR3 contains 15 residues. Trimming left V 5 bases short and J 2 bases short, with 16 bases between. Per the germline V gene, CDR1 is MNHEY and CDR2 is SVGAGI. The CDR3 sequence: CASSNYNQFTYEQYF. DNA for the CDR3: TGTGCCAGCAGTAACTACAATCAGTTTACCTACGAGCAGTACTTC.

The chain joins TRBV4-3 to TRBJ1-4; TRBD1 matches at 9 bases. Germline CDR1 is LGHNA and CDR2 is YSLEER. The CDR3 totals 16 residues. Trimming removed 0 bases from V and 8 bases from J; junction bases left unmatched: 7. CDR3 DNA: TGCGCCAGCAGCCAAGAGCTACAGGGGGCAAGAGAAAAACTGTTTTTT. Translation: CASSQELQGAREKLFF.

The chain carries TRBV5-1 and TRBJ1-2, with unresolved D. Germline assignment: CDR1 SGHRS and CDR2 YFSETQ. CDR3 length equals 13 residues. V lost 1 base and J 7 bases, leaving 11 bases between the germline ends. In nucleotides, the CDR3 is TGCGCCAGCAGCTTGTATGAGGGCCTTGGCTACACCTTC. Translated: CASSLYEGLGYTF.

The rearrangement uses TRBV4-2 and TRBJ1-5; D not certain. This CDR3 region has 16 residues. Germline V CDR1 and CDR2: LGHNA, YNFKEQ. Trimming cost V 4 bases and J 6 bases, with 19 bases left between them. This CDR3 is CASSRRLAIGGQPQHF. As DNA, the CDR3 is TGTGCCAGCAGCCGACGGTTGGCTATAGGCGGTCAGCCCCAGCATTTT.

In its sample, this clone was seen a few times. CDR3 nucleotides: TGCGCCAGCAGCTCCGACAGGGCGAATCCTGAAGCTTTCTTT. Protein: CASSSDRANPEAFF. V and J are TRBV5-1 and TRBJ1-1; 7 positions agree with TRBD1. V was pared by 3 bases and J by 6 bases, with 8 bases of the junction left unmatched. The V gene's germline CDR1 is SGHRS and CDR2 YFSETQ. CDR3 length: 14 residues. Combining the CDR3 with reference TRBV5-1 and TRBJ1-1 gives the whole variable domain KAGVTQTPRYLIKTRGQQVTLSCSPISGHRSVSWYQQTPGQGLQFLFEYFSETQRNKGNFPGRFSGRQFSNSRSEMNVSTLELGDSALYLCASSSDRANPEAFFGQGTRLTVV.

This chain connects TRBV4-1 to TRBJ2-5; TRBD1 agrees at 8 bases. Germline V gene lookup returns CDR1 MGHRA and CDR2 YSYEKL. The CDR3 is made up of 13 amino acids. Germline trimming cut 8 bases from V and 2 bases from J; bases unmatched to any gene: 4. The CDR3 DNA is TGCGCCAGCGGACAGGGAAGGCAAGAGACCCAGTACTTC. Its protein product is CASGQGRQETQYF.

The chain joins TRBV27 to TRBJ2-5, with TRBD1 matching 10 bases. J was trimmed by 0 bases and V by 2 bases; bases with no gene match: 3. Looked up from germline, CDR1 is MNHEY and CDR2 is SMNVEV (reference sequence). The CDR3 loop spans 16 amino acids. CDR3 nucleotide sequence: TGTGCCAGCAGTTTAAGGGGACAGGGGTACCAAGAGACCCAGTACTTC. Its protein product is CASSLRGQGYQETQYF.

This rearrangement joins TRBV7-9 to TRBJ1-2; 11 nucleotides line up with TRBD1. The junction had 6 bases not matched to a gene; V was cut back by 5 bases and J by 4 bases. The germline gives CDR1 SEHNR, CDR2 FQNEAQ (reference sequence). The CDR3 has 15 residues. In DNA, the CDR3 is TGTGCCAGCAGCCCAGGGACAGGGGGAGGCTATGGCTACACCTTC. This translates into CASSPGTGGGYGYTF.

The J gene is TRBJ2-1, the V gene TRBV9; 11 nucleotides line up with TRBD2. V was pared by 3 bases and J by 8 bases, with 10 bases of the junction left unmatched. CDR1 is SGDLS, CDR2 YYNGEE, per germline. The CDR3 extends over 16 amino acids. The CDR3 region is CASSAVWTSGWDEQFF. CDR3 DNA: TGTGCCAGCAGCGCCGTCTGGACTAGCGGGTGGGATGAGCAGTTCTTC. The entire variable domain, with the rest obtained from reference TRBV9 and TRBJ2-1, is as follows: DSGVTQTPKHLITATGQRVTLRCSPRSGDLSVYWYQQSLDQGLQFLIQYYNGEERAKGNILERFSAQQFPDLHSELNLSSLELGDSALYFCASSAVWTSGWDEQFFGPGTRLTVL.

The V call is TRBV5-4, the J call TRBJ2-3; 8 nucleotides agree with TRBD2. V lost 3 bases and J lost 1; bases outside the gene matches: 16. There are 19 residues in the CDR3. Germline V CDR1 and CDR2: SGHNT, YYREEE (reference sequence). The CDR3 sequence: CASSSLGGGSLFGTDTQYF. CDR3 nucleotide sequence: TGTGCCAGCAGCTCCCTGGGCGGGGGGTCCCTATTTGGCACAGATACGCAGTATTTT.

This chain uses TRBV6-5 with TRBJ2-7; 7 bases are shared with TRBD1. The V and J ends lost 2 bases and 0 bases, in that order; junction bases with no gene match: 7. CDR1 MNHEY and CDR2 SVGAGI come from the germline V gene. CDR3 size: 16 residues. The CDR3 coding sequence is TGTGCCAGCAGTTACCCCGACAGGGAAAGCTCCTACGAGCAGTACTTC. Its protein is CASSYPDRESSYEQYF.

The rearrangement uses TRBV4-3 and TRBJ1-6, with D perhaps TRBD1 (6 bases). Germline V CDR1 and CDR2: LGHNA, YSLEER. Trimming cost V 3 bases and J 6 bases, with 9 bases left between them. The CDR3 is made up of 14 amino acids. The CDR3 nucleotides read TGCGCCAGCAGCCAGGGGGCGGGTAATTCACCCCTCCACTTT. This encodes CASSQGAGNSPLHF.